Described below is a single TCR beta chain sequence and its context. Its specificity is unknown. V was shortened by 4 bases and J by 7 bases, with 9 bases between the two germline ends. This CDR3 has 11 amino acids. Germline assignment: CDR1 SGHKS and CDR2 YYEKEE (reference sequence). This sample is part of a study of cytomegalovirus exposure and HLA in healthy donors. Findings of the study overall: TRBV6-2, TRBV6-3 and some other V segments were unresolvable in 87-base-pair reads.

It was with 60 Vbeta and 13 Jbeta primers that the PCR ran. Libraries were prepared by immunoSEQ multiplex PCR; TCRdb keeps only in-frame clonotypes and omits some of them. The repertoire holds 100,000 or so clones, with 85% to 90% as singletons. Sequencing was performed on PBMCs. This receptor was obtained from a man aged 30-40 years in good health and CMV-seronegative. The chain has TRBV5-5 and TRBJ2-7, with no clear D. The CDR3 loop is CASSEEREQYF. The CDR3, as DNA: TGTGCCAGCAGCGAGGAGCGAGAGCAGTACTTC. Combining the CDR3 with reference TRBV5-5 and TRBJ2-7 gives the whole variable domain DAGVTQSPTHLIKTRGQQVTLRCSPISGHKSVSWYQQVLGQGPQFIFQYYEKEERGRGNFPDRFSARQFPNYSSELNVNALLLGDSALYLCASSEEREQYFGPGTRLTVT.